A single sample is the source of the 15 T cell receptor beta chains below, sequenced in a study of T cells in Graves' hyperthyroidism and ophthalmopathy. RNA transcripts were the template for amplifying TCR beta CDR3 regions. A first-round RT-PCR of the TCR CDR3 used the HTBI primer set. One entry per CDR3 protein results from TCRdb running MiXCR on the multiplex PCR reads. Altogether about 520,000 distinct CDR3 sequences are present, less than 25% being singletons, with the ten largest covering approximately 26%. What was sequenced was blood. The receptors originated from a man aged 18 to 30 with Graves' hyperthyroidism.

The CDR3 is CASSVVWGNTEAFF. The DNA for the CDR3 is TGTGCCAGCAGCGTAGTGTGGGGTAACACTGAAGCTTTCTTT. The chain is built from TRBV9 and TRBJ1-1; D gene uncertain. Trimming removed 0 bases at V and 2 bases at J, with 8 bases between. This CDR3 is 14 amino acids long. CDR1 SGDLS and CDR2 YYNGEE come from the germline V gene.

This clonotype was counted ten times or more. The CDR3 region has the DNA TGCAGTGCCCCGCGCGCCCTTGAAGCTTTCTTT. It codes for CSAPRALEAFF. J is TRBJ1-1 and V is TRBV20-1; D uncertain. The CDR3 is made up of 11 amino acids. Germline CDR1 reads DFQATT; CDR2 reads SNEGSKA (reference sequence). Trimming took off 6 bases at V and 7 bases at J, with 12 bases between the two ends.

The gene calls are TRBV6-2 or TRBV6-3 and TRBJ2-5; 13 positions match TRBD2. J gave up 3 bases and V 7 bases, and 20 bases lay outside the gene matches. The CDR3 has 20 residues. Germline values: CDR1 MNHEY, CDR2 SVGEGT. CDR3 amino acids: CASIPMEPGLAGKGEETQYF. CDR3 DNA sequence: TGTGCCAGCATACCAATGGAACCGGGACTAGCGGGGAAGGGAGAAGAGACCCAGTACTTC.

The chain links TRBV19 to TRBJ2-5, with 11 nucleotides matching TRBD2. This CDR3 is built from 17 residues. CDR1 and CDR2 (germline): LNHDA, SQIVND (reference sequence). Losses at the gene ends were 5 bases for V and 5 bases for J; bases not matched to a gene: 13. The CDR3 is CASSRLAGRNSKETQYF. As DNA, the CDR3 is TGTGCCAGTAGTCGACTAGCGGGACGAAACTCCAAGGAGACCCAGTACTTC.

The chain is built from TRBV6-2 or TRBV6-3 and TRBJ1-3, with unresolved D. The CDR3 contains 20 residues. Germline values: CDR1 MNHEY, CDR2 SVGEGT. Trimming pared 2 bases from V and 0 bases from J, leaving 23 bases between. The CDR3 here is CASSYNARISGSISGNTIYF. The CDR3 DNA reads as TGTGCCAGCAGTTACAATGCCCGCATTTCCGGGTCCATCTCTGGAAACACCATATATTTT.

The chain combines TRBV28 with TRBJ1-1; D remains ambiguous. This CDR3 contains 14 residues. In germline, CDR1 is MDHEN, CDR2 SYDVKM. Trimming took off 6 bases at V and 4 bases at J, with 15 bases between the two ends. CDR3: CASSRVWGFTEAFF. CDR3 DNA: TGTGCCAGCAGCCGCGTTTGGGGTTTCACTGAAGCTTTCTTT.

The rearrangement links TRBV11-2 to TRBJ2-2, with D unclear. The germline V gene encodes CDR1 SGHAT and CDR2 FQNNGV. The V gene lost 1 base and the J gene lost 6 bases, with 6 bases spanning the gap. The CDR3 has 13 amino acids. The CDR3 reads CASSLGWSGELFF. The CDR3, as DNA: TGTGCCAGCAGCTTAGGATGGTCCGGGGAGCTGTTTTTT.

There are many counts of this clonotype. This chain links TRBV28 with TRBJ1-2; a weak D match, TRBD1 (5 bases). Germline CDR1 MDHEN, CDR2 SYDVKM. This CDR3 comprises 13 residues. Deletions cut 9 bases from V and 2 bases from J, with 13 bases between. The CDR3 coding sequence is TGTGCCAGTTTAGGGGAGCCCAACTATGGCTACACCTTC. Translation gives CASLGEPNYGYTF.

Ten or more counts support this clonotype. The chain has TRBV6-2 or TRBV6-3 and TRBJ2-5; 7 bases map to TRBD2. The V gene end was trimmed by 0 bases and the J gene end by 3 bases; junction bases not matched to a gene: 7. The CDR3 extends over 16 amino acids. From germline, CDR1 is MNHEY and CDR2 SVGEGT. The CDR3 nucleotides are TGTGCCAGCAGTTACTCGGTGGCTAGCGGTGAAGAGACCCAGTACTTC. It codes for CASSYSVASGEETQYF.

This clonotype was detected many times. This chain's CDR3 is CASSYAGQNGNTIYF. CDR3 nucleotides: TGTGCCAGCAGTTACGCGGGACAAAATGGAAACACCATATATTTT. The chain combines TRBV6-5 with TRBJ1-3; possibly TRBD1 for D (6 bases). The CDR3 covers 15 residues. V lost 2 bases to trimming and J lost 3 bases, with 11 bases between them. Germline V lookup: CDR1 MNHEY, CDR2 SVGAGI.

This clonotype has at least ten counts. The chain employs TRBV29-1 and TRBJ1-1; D is undetermined. The length of the CDR3 is 10 residues. Between the trimmed V and J ends, which lost 3 bases and 4 bases, there was a span of 3 bases. Germline V gives CDR1 SQVTM, CDR2 ANQGSEA. The CDR3 sequence is CSVEGTEAFF. The CDR3 DNA follows: TGCAGCGTTGAGGGCACTGAAGCTTTCTTT.

The chain couples TRBV12-3 or TRBV12-4 to TRBJ2-5, with D possibly matching TRBD1 (5 bases). V lost 6 bases to trimming and J lost 5 bases, with 13 bases between them. The CDR3 spans 13 residues. The CDR3 DNA sequence: TGTGCCAGCAGAACTCAGGGTTTGGAGACCCAGTACTTC. Translated: CASRTQGLETQYF.

The genes are TRBV2 and TRBJ1-5; no firm D call. The germline gives CDR1 SNHLY, CDR2 FYNNEI. Trimming removed 4 bases from V and 3 bases from J, with 10 bases in between. The CDR3 runs 14 residues. DNA of the CDR3: TGTGCCAGCAGTGGGCAGCTCAACAATCAGCCCCAGCATTTT. Protein: CASSGQLNNQPQHF. Supplemented by reference TRBV2 and TRBJ1-5, the full variable domain reads EPEVTQTPSHQVTQMGQEVILRCVPISNHLYFYWYRQILGQKVEFLVSFYNNEISEKSEIFDDQFSVERPDGSNFTLKIRSTKLEDSAMYFCASSGQLNNQPQHFGDGTRLSIL.

This clonotype showed up many times. The V gene is TRBV6-5, the J gene TRBJ1-2, with unresolved D. CDR3 length: 12 amino acids. Germline lookup yields CDR1 MNHEY and CDR2 SVGAGI. Trimming removed 6 bases from V and 8 bases from J, with 13 bases in between. CDR3 amino acids: CASRKPTGGYTF. Written as DNA, the CDR3 is TGTGCCAGCAGAAAACCTACGGGGGGCTACACCTTC.

This clonotype appeared once. This chain links TRBV15 with TRBJ2-7; a weak D match, TRBD2 (5 bases). V lost 3 bases to trimming and J lost 12 bases, with 27 bases between them. The CDR3 is 16 residues long. Germline lookup yields CDR1 LNHNV and CDR2 YYDKDF (reference sequence). CDR3: CATSSASGLTRQKLYF. CDR3 coding DNA: TGTGCCACCAGCAGTGCGAGCGGACTCACACGACAAAAGCTGTACTTC.